The rows below give T cell receptor beta chains drawn from one sample of a study of cytomegalovirus exposure and HLA in healthy donors. TCRdb's table, derived via immunoSEQ multiplex PCR, lists solely in-frame clones and lacks some. The sample includes 100,000 or so clones, 65% to 90% seen only once; the top ten take about 6.9%. The sample was PBMCs. The source of these receptors is a man aged 25-45 years in good health and CMV-seropositive. Each CDR3 is given with its conserved first and last residue. D genes are given only for firm matches. Expanded clones get a size class; other rows say once, few or many, or leave the size out.

j_gene,abundance,d_gene,v_gene,CDR3aa,CDR3nt
TRBJ2-5,once,TRBD2,TRBV5-6,CASSLPWRGAEETQYF,TGTGCCAGCAGCTTGCCGTGGCGGGGGGCCGAAGAGACCCAGTACTTC
TRBJ2-7,-,-,TRBV5-1,CASSLGLDEQYF,TGCGCCAGCAGCTTGGGACTAGACGAGCAGTACTTC
TRBJ2-7,-,-,TRBV2,CASLLEEGREQYF,TGTGCCAGCCTTCTGGAGGAAGGTCGGGAGCAGTACTTC
TRBJ2-5,-,-,TRBV19,CASSNPGLRETQYF,TGTGCCAGTAGTAATCCGGGACTTAGGGAGACCCAGTACTTC
TRBJ2-1,-,TRBD2,TRBV2,CASRSSSGGAGYNEQFF,TGTGCCAGCCGTAGCTCTAGCGGGGGGGCCGGCTACAATGAGCAGTTCTTC
TRBJ1-1,-,-,TRBV4-1,CASRKRAGEVTEAFF,TGCGCCAGCAGGAAACGGGCAGGGGAAGTGACTGAAGCTTTCTTT
TRBJ2-3,-,TRBD1,TRBV2,CASSIQGPTDTQYF,TGTGCCAGCAGTATACAGGGGCCCACAGATACGCAGTATTTT
TRBJ2-7,-,TRBD2,TRBV11-2,CASSLERGGSYEQYF,TGTGCCAGCAGCCTCGAGCGGGGGGGCTCCTACGAGCAGTACTTC
TRBJ2-3,-,TRBD2,TRBV2,CASSGRVAGGHKYF,TGTGCCAGCAGTGGTAGGGTAGCGGGGGGGCATAAGTATTTT
TRBJ2-5,-,TRBD2,TRBV9,CASSASGGWQETQYF,TGTGCCAGCAGCGCAAGCGGGGGGTGGCAAGAGACCCAGTACTTC
TRBJ1-6,-,-,TRBV9,CASGPRQPNSPLHF,TGTGCCAGCGGCCCAAGACAGCCCAATTCACCCCTCCACTTT
TRBJ2-1,-,TRBD2,TRBV29-1,CSVDPSGGALEQFF,TGCAGCGTTGATCCTAGCGGGGGGGCCCTTGAGCAGTTCTTC
TRBJ1-1,-,TRBD1,TRBV13,CASSLDGTGGNTEAFF,TGTGCCAGCAGCTTAGACGGGACAGGGGGGAACACTGAAGCTTTCTTT
TRBJ2-1,-,-,TRBV5-4,CASSRRDIEQFF,TGTGCCAGCAGCCGACGGGACATCGAGCAGTTCTTC
TRBJ2-2,-,TRBD2,TRBV19,CASSDPGGDTGELFF,TGTGCCAGTAGTGACCCCGGGGGGGACACCGGGGAGCTGTTTTTT
TRBJ1-1,-,-,TRBV7-2,CASSFGQGEAFF,TGTGCCAGCAGCTTCGGCCAGGGGGAAGCTTTCTTT
TRBJ1-2,-,-,TRBV11-2,CASSLVSPRVNYGYTF,TGTGCCAGCAGCCTAGTCAGTCCCAGGGTAAACTATGGCTACACCTTC
TRBJ1-6,-,-,TRBV5-4,CASSPPAGGRVSPLHF,TGTGCCAGCAGCCCACCTGCCGGGGGGCGGGTTTCACCCCTCCACTTT
TRBJ1-3,-,-,TRBV14,CASGPNRNTIYF,TGTGCCAGCGGTCCTAACCGAAACACCATATATTTT
TRBJ2-1,-,TRBD2,TRBV15,CATSRGAGGYNEQFF,TGTGCCACCAGCAGAGGAGCGGGGGGATACAATGAGCAGTTCTTC
TRBJ1-4,-,-,TRBV5-1,CASSLGGGRNEKLFF,TGCGCCAGCAGCTTGGGTGGGGGCCGCAATGAAAAACTGTTTTTT
TRBJ2-3,-,-,TRBV5-1,CASSFKGGKSDTQYF,TGCGCCAGCAGCTTTAAGGGGGGGAAGTCAGATACGCAGTATTTT
TRBJ1-6,-,TRBD1,TRBV15,CATSRRQGNSPLHF,TGTGCCACCAGCAGGCGACAGGGGAATTCACCCCTCCACTTT
TRBJ2-2,-,-,TRBV6-5,CASSFNARGGELFF,TGTGCCAGCAGTTTCAACGCAAGGGGGGGGGAGCTGTTTTTT
TRBJ2-3,-,-,TRBV2,CASLGRGGGLRTDTQYF,TGTGCCAGCTTGGGGCGAGGGGGGGGACTCCGCACAGATACGCAGTATTTT
TRBJ2-7,few,TRBD2,TRBV15,CATSRARSLAGGRYEQYF,TGTGCCACCAGCAGAGCTCGTTCCTTAGCGGGGGGGCGATACGAGCAGTACTTC
TRBJ2-2,once,-,TRBV2,CASSDSRANTGELFF,TGTGCCAGCAGTGACTCCAGGGCGAACACCGGGGAGCTGTTTTTT
TRBJ2-5,-,-,TRBV5-4,CASSSVQGGEETQYF,TGTGCCAGCAGCTCCGTCCAGGGCGGGGAAGAGACCCAGTACTTC
TRBJ2-3,-,TRBD2,TRBV7-3,CASSFGGDTQYF,TGTGCCAGCAGCTTCGGGGGGGATACGCAGTATTTT
TRBJ1-2,few,-,TRBV19,CASSIETGTYGYTF,TGTGCCAGTAGTATAGAAACAGGGACCTATGGCTACACCTTC
TRBJ2-2,-,TRBD1,TRBV10-3,CAIRPGTGNTGELFF,TGTGCCATCAGACCCGGGACAGGGAACACCGGGGAGCTGTTTTTT
TRBJ2-1,-,TRBD1,TRBV7-9,CASSPPTGYSYNEQFF,TGTGCCAGCAGCCCGCCGACAGGGTACTCCTACAATGAGCAGTTCTTC
TRBJ1-1,few,TRBD1,TRBV29-1,CSVRGDSFEAFF,TGCAGCGTCCGCGGGGACAGTTTTGAAGCTTTCTTT
TRBJ1-5,-,TRBD1,TRBV2,CASSERGPRQPQHF,TGTGCCAGCAGTGAAAGGGGGCCTCGACAGCCCCAGCATTTT
TRBJ1-1,-,-,TRBV12-5,CASGWGDNTEAFF,TGTGCTAGTGGTTGGGGGGATAACACTGAAGCTTTCTTT
TRBJ1-5,-,-,TRBV29-1,CSVGQPGQPQHF,TGCAGCGTTGGTCAGCCAGGGCAGCCCCAGCATTTT
TRBJ2-6,-,TRBD1,TRBV5-1,CASSLGRGQSGANVLTF,TGCGCCAGCAGCTTGGGCAGGGGGCAGTCTGGGGCCAACGTCCTGACTTTC
TRBJ2-5,-,TRBD1,TRBV6-1,CASSEVRDRGEETQYF,TGTGCCAGCAGTGAAGTCCGAGACAGGGGTGAAGAGACCCAGTACTTC
TRBJ2-7,-,-,TRBV2,CASSAKYEQYF,TGTGCCAGCAGTGCCAAATACGAGCAGTACTTC
TRBJ2-7,-,-,TRBV13,CASSSRTGEGEQYF,TGTGCCAGCAGCTCCCGGACTGGTGAGGGCGAGCAGTACTTC
TRBJ2-5,-,-,TRBV13,CASSLRGDQETQYF,TGTGCCAGCAGCTTACGAGGCGACCAAGAGACCCAGTACTTC
TRBJ2-7,-,-,TRBV4-1,CASSQGGDPSYEQYF,TGCGCCAGCAGCCAAGGGGGGGACCCCTCCTACGAGCAGTACTTC
TRBJ1-1,-,-,TRBV5-1,CASSWQTENTEAFF,TGCGCCAGCAGCTGGCAGACAGAGAACACTGAAGCTTTCTTT
TRBJ2-3,-,-,TRBV6-6,CASSGDGADTQYF,TGTGCCAGCTCAGGGGATGGCGCAGATACGCAGTATTTT
TRBJ2-7,-,-,TRBV6-5,CASSYAGLGEQYF,TGTGCCAGCAGTTACGCAGGGTTGGGCGAGCAGTACTTC
TRBJ2-3,few,-,TRBV27,CASSSEQGSPTDTQYF,TGTGCCAGCAGTTCGGAGCAGGGGTCACCCACAGATACGCAGTATTTT
TRBJ1-2,-,TRBD1,TRBV18,CASSPRGHGYTF,TGTGCCAGCTCACCCAGGGGGCACGGCTACACCTTC
TRBJ1-5,medium-sized,TRBD1,TRBV10-3,CAIGTGDSNQPQHF,TGTGCCATCGGTACAGGGGATAGCAATCAGCCCCAGCATTTT
TRBJ2-3,-,-,TRBV4-3,CASSQEQGTDTQYF,TGCGCCAGCAGCCAAGAGCAGGGCACAGATACGCAGTATTTT
TRBJ2-7,-,TRBD2,TRBV10-2,CASSAKGGATYEQYF,TGCGCCAGCAGTGCGAAGGGAGGGGCTACCTACGAGCAGTACTTC
TRBJ1-1,-,TRBD1,TRBV5-1,CASSFNGQAEAFF,TGCGCCAGCAGCTTCAACGGACAGGCTGAAGCTTTCTTT
TRBJ1-1,-,-,TRBV5-4,CASSGRGNTEAFF,TGTGCCAGCAGCGGAAGGGGGAACACTGAAGCTTTCTTT
TRBJ2-4,-,-,TRBV2,CASRWRREFALAKNIQYF,TGTGCCAGCAGGTGGCGCAGGGAATTCGCACTGGCCAAAAACATTCAGTACTTC
TRBJ2-5,-,TRBD1,TRBV19,CASQGDQETQYF,TGTGCCAGCCAGGGGGACCAAGAGACCCAGTACTTC
TRBJ2-5,-,-,TRBV27,CASSLSFSSETQYF,TGTGCCAGCAGTTTATCGTTTAGTTCCGAGACCCAGTACTTC
TRBJ2-5,few,TRBD2,TRBV15,CATSRGTSGQETQYF,TGTGCCACCAGCAGAGGGACTAGCGGCCAAGAGACCCAGTACTTC